The 13 T cell receptor beta chains below were found in one sample sequenced in a study of blood T cell repertoires in COVID-19. The table came from immunoSEQ multiplex PCR; TCRdb's copy has only in-frame clones and leaves some out. The sample shows about 170,000 clones, roughly 83% of them seen only once. Sequencing was done on a sample of PBMCs or T cells enriched from blood (not recorded which). Receptors were obtained from a woman between 50 and 59 years old who had recovered from COVID-19.

CDR3 DNA: TGTGCCAGCAGCGATGGGACATTGGAGCAGTACGTC. Translating gives CASSDGTLEQYV. J is TRBJ2-7 and V is TRBV11-3, with TRBD1 as a possible D gene (6 bases). In germline, CDR1 is SGHNT, CDR2 YENEEA. The CDR3 totals 12 residues. Trimming pared 5 bases from V and 7 bases from J, leaving 12 bases between.

V gene TRBV2 combines with J gene TRBJ1-6, with 7 nucleotides matching TRBD1. J was trimmed by 7 bases and V by 4 bases; bases with no gene match: 4. Germline assignment: CDR1 SNHLY and CDR2 FYNNEI. The CDR3 extends over 14 amino acids. This CDR3 reads CASSVSQGNSPLHF. The DNA for the CDR3 is TGTGCCAGCAGTGTGTCACAGGGGAATTCACCCCTCCACTTT.

The V gene is TRBV27, the J gene TRBJ2-1, with D maybe TRBD2 (6 bases). Germline assignment: CDR1 MNHEY and CDR2 SMNVEV (reference sequence). The CDR3 length is 13 residues. The ends were cut back, 7 bases at V and 3 bases at J, with 10 bases in the middle. CDR3 region: CASNTGSYNEQFF. As DNA, the CDR3 is TGTGCCAGCAACACCGGGAGCTACAATGAGCAGTTCTTC.

The chain recombines TRBV21-1 with TRBJ2-3; the D call in the table, TRBD1, was not verified against the DNA. TRBV21-1 counts as a pseudogene. The CDR3 length is 15 residues. The CDR3 nucleotides are TGTGCCAGCTTTACCGGGACAGGGGGCACAGATACGCAGTATTTT. Protein: CASFTGTGGTDTQYF.

Of note for this clone: At one boundary the junction diverges from the germline segment, which might be a read error. The chain links TRBV11-2 to TRBJ1-3; perhaps TRBD1 as D (6 bases). Germline V gene data show CDR1 as SGHAT and CDR2 as FQNNGV. This CDR3 contains 13 residues. The CDR3 spells CASSLDPGRGPTF. Here the CDR3 DNA reads TGTGCCAGCAGCTTAGATCCCGGCAGGGGACCCACTTTT.

The J gene is TRBJ1-3, the V gene TRBV29-1; tentatively, D is TRBD1 (6 bases). The CDR3 has 14 residues. V dropped 4 bases and J dropped 3 bases, with 13 bases sitting between them. Germline CDR1 SQVTM, CDR2 ANQGSEA. The chain's CDR3 is CSVAAGGGGNTIYF. For the CDR3, the DNA is TGCAGCGTTGCGGCGGGGGGCGGTGGAAACACCATATATTTT.

The genes are TRBV4-3 and TRBJ2-5; D is perhaps TRBD2 (6 bases). The CDR3 is 14 amino acids. The germline V and J ends were trimmed by 1 base and 4 bases, with 10 bases remaining between them. The germline V gene encodes CDR1 LGHNA and CDR2 YSLEER. The DNA for the CDR3 is TGCGCCAGCAGCCAAGCAGGGAGGCCAGAGACCCAGTACTTC. Translating gives CASSQAGRPETQYF.

The chain has TRBV6-2 or TRBV6-3 and TRBJ1-1; D is uncertain. V was pared by 2 bases and J by 6 bases, with 4 bases between. CDR3 length equals 11 residues. CDR1 MNHEY and CDR2 SVGEGT come from the germline V gene. The CDR3 loop reads CASSYPSEAFF. CDR3 in DNA: TGTGCCAGCAGTTACCCATCTGAAGCTTTCTTT.

The chain joins TRBV3-1 (or the pseudogene TRBV3-2) to TRBJ2-1; tentative D call: TRBD2 (5 bases). CDR3 length equals 11 residues. Germline CDR1 reads LGHDT; CDR2 reads YNNKEL (reference sequence). V gave up 1 base and J gave up 12 bases, with 7 bases separating them. The CDR3 region is CASSQVALQFF. The CDR3 DNA sequence: TGTGCCAGCAGCCAAGTAGCGTTGCAGTTCTTC.

The CDR3 is CASRPTVLNEKLFF. The CDR3 nucleotides read TGTGCCAGCAGGCCGACAGTGCTTAATGAAAAACTGTTTTTT. The chain combines TRBV28 with TRBJ1-4; a weak D match, TRBD1 (5 bases). CDR3 length: 14 residues. Germline CDR1 MDHEN, CDR2 SYDVKM. V gave up 6 bases and J gave up 4 bases, with 12 bases separating them.

The gene calls are TRBV3-1 (or the pseudogene TRBV3-2) and TRBJ2-3; no definite D call. Germline CDR1 is LGHDT and CDR2 is YNNKEL (reference sequence). The CDR3 runs 16 residues. Trimming stripped 4 bases from V and 1 base from J, with 15 bases between. CDR3 loop: CASSRDISPRTDTQYF. The CDR3 bases are TGTGCCAGCAGCCGCGACATTTCACCACGCACAGATACGCAGTATTTT.

The V and J genes are TRBV5-1 and TRBJ2-1; possibly TRBD2 for D (6 bases). This CDR3 region has 15 residues. Germline CDR1 and CDR2: SGHRS and YFSETQ. Between the trimmed V and J ends, which lost 0 bases and 3 bases, there was a span of 10 bases. CDR3 in DNA: TGCGCCAGCAGCTTGGGACCGGGGGTCTACAATGAGCAGTTCTTC. This codes for CASSLGPGVYNEQFF.

The rearrangement uses TRBV5-1 and TRBJ2-5, with a weak D call TRBD1 (5 bases). The CDR3 is 15 residues long. CDR1 and CDR2 (germline): SGHRS, YFSETQ. V lost 0 bases, J lost 2 bases, and 11 bases lay in between. The CDR3 region is CASSLEGSEQETQYF. CDR3 bases: TGCGCCAGCAGCTTGGAGGGGTCAGAGCAAGAGACCCAGTACTTC.